These 32 T cell receptor beta chains share one sample of origin, sequenced in a study of T cell repertoires in cytomegalovirus infection. TCRdb fed the reads into MiXCR, producing one record per CDR3 protein. The table has under 850,000 distinct CDR3 sequences, 35% seen once. The sequenced sample consisted of PBMCs. The receptors derive from a human donor in good health (CMV status not recorded). Some clones in this sample may be carry-over from other donors' samples.

This clonotype was recorded a few times. The chain links TRBV28 to TRBJ1-2; TRBD1 is a possible D gene (6 bases). The CDR3 spans 17 residues. In germline, CDR1 is MDHEN, CDR2 SYDVKM. V was clipped by 3 bases and J by 1 base, with 18 bases between them. The CDR3 bases are TGTGCCAGCAGTTTCCGGGGCGGGGGGCCGCTTAACTATGGCTACACCTTC. Translated: CASSFRGGGPLNYGYTF.

This clonotype came up many times. The chain links TRBV24-1 to TRBJ2-6, with D maybe TRBD1 (5 bases). V was trimmed by 3 bases and J by 0 bases, leaving 5 bases between them. CDR1 is KGHDR, CDR2 SFDVKD, per germline. The CDR3 runs 15 residues. CDR3 region: CATSDTGSGANVLTF. The CDR3 coding sequence is TGTGCCACCAGTGATACAGGCTCTGGGGCCAACGTCCTGACTTTC.

To note about this clonotype: Sequence at one end of the junction differs from germline and may be a read error. This chain's CDR3 is CASGEFFQGSGQETQYF. The CDR3 DNA reads TGTGCCAGCGGTGAATTTTTTCAGGGGAGCGGACAAGAGACCCAGTACTTC. V usage is TRBV6-1 and J usage is TRBJ2-5; the D gene is possibly TRBD1 (6 bases). CDR1 and CDR2 (germline): MNHNS, SASEGT. The CDR3 has 17 residues.

The J gene is TRBJ2-7, the V gene TRBV29-1; the D is unclear. The CDR3 is 11 residues long. Trimming took 4 bases from V and 4 from J, leaving 8 bases between them. The germline CDR1 and CDR2 sequences are SQVTM and ANQGSEA. CDR3 amino acids: CSVVSKYEQYF. The CDR3 DNA reads TGCAGCGTTGTCTCAAAATACGAGCAGTACTTC.

The J gene is TRBJ2-7, the V gene TRBV5-1; D ambiguous. CDR3 length: 13 residues. Germline CDR1 SGHRS, CDR2 YFSETQ. V lost 2 bases and J lost 9, with 15 bases in between. The DNA of the CDR3 is TGCGCCAGCAGCTTCGTCCCTGCTGATGGGCAGTACTTC. It specifies CASSFVPADGQYF.

The sample holds a few counts of this clonotype. The gene calls are TRBV5-1 and TRBJ1-6; tentatively, D is TRBD1 (6 bases). The CDR3 is 15 amino acids. Germline V gene data show CDR1 as SGHRS and CDR2 as YFSETQ. V dropped 4 bases and J dropped 7 bases, with 15 bases sitting between them. The CDR3 bases are TGCGCCAGCAGCCCAAAACAGGGAACCAATTCACCCCTCCACTTT. Its protein product is CASSPKQGTNSPLHF.

This chain uses TRBV20-1 with TRBJ1-6, with D possibly being TRBD1 (5 bases). From germline, CDR1 is DFQATT and CDR2 SNEGSKA (reference sequence). V shed 6 bases and J shed 8 bases, with 20 bases lying between them. The CDR3 runs 15 residues. The CDR3 coding sequence is TGCAGTGCCCTGGGGGTACGGGGTGTGGATTCACCCCTCCACTTT. This translates into CSALGVRGVDSPLHF.

The V and J genes are TRBV19 and TRBJ2-2; 7 bases are shared with TRBD1. Germline CDR1 is LNHDA and CDR2 is SQIVND (reference sequence). This CDR3 region has 14 residues. Unmatched junction bases numbered 9, after V lost 8 bases and J lost 6 bases. In DNA form, the CDR3 reads TGTGCCAGTGGAGCCTGGCAGGGGGCCGGGGAGCTGTTTTTT. It codes for CASGAWQGAGELFF. Based on the CDR3 plus reference TRBV19 and TRBJ2-2, the full variable domain is DGGITQSPKYLFRKEGQNVTLSCEQNLNHDAMYWYRQDPGQGLRLIYYSQIVNDFQKGDIAEGYSVSREKKESFPLTVTSAQKNPTAFYLCASGAWQGAGELFFGEGSRLTVL.

This clonotype was counted only a few times. The chain combines TRBV2 with TRBJ2-7; D uncertain. V lost 2 bases to trimming and J lost 3 bases, with 5 bases between them. CDR3 length equals 12 residues. The germline V gene encodes CDR1 SNHLY and CDR2 FYNNEI. For the CDR3, the DNA is TGTGCCAGCAGTGAACAGTTCTACGAGCAGTACTTC. Its protein product is CASSEQFYEQYF.

This chain's CDR3 is CASSETAGSNQPQHF. CDR3 in DNA: TGTGCCAGCAGTGAGACAGCGGGAAGCAATCAGCCCCAGCATTTT. The rearrangement uses TRBV2 and TRBJ1-5, with D tentatively TRBD1 (5 bases). Germline lookup yields CDR1 SNHLY and CDR2 FYNNEI. The length of the CDR3 is 15 residues. V was pared by 3 bases and J by 1 base, with 10 bases between.

This clonotype turned up a few times. This chain connects TRBV12-3 or TRBV12-4 to TRBJ2-2; 10 bases align to TRBD1. V dropped 5 bases and J dropped 5; count of bases not matched to a gene: 8. This CDR3 has 16 residues. The CDR3 bases are TGTGCCAGCAGTGTCGGGACAGGGGCGCGGACCGGGGAGCTGTTTTTT. Encoded protein: CASSVGTGARTGELFF.

This clonotype has just a few counts. V and J are TRBV7-9 and TRBJ2-4; 9 bases map to TRBD1. Trimming at V came to 8 bases and at J to 4 bases, leaving 9 bases not matched to a gene. The CDR3 is made up of 15 amino acids. Germline V CDR1 and CDR2: SEHNR, FQNEAQ (reference sequence). The CDR3 reads CASGAGTGLKNIQYF. The CDR3 coding sequence is TGTGCCAGCGGCGCGGGGACAGGGTTAAAAAACATTCAGTACTTC.

This clonotype was counted only a few times. V and J are TRBV5-6 and TRBJ2-2; 13 positions agree with TRBD2. This CDR3 comprises 16 residues. With V trimmed by 4 bases and J by 5 bases, 5 bases remained unmatched. Germline V gene sequence: CDR1 SGHDT, CDR2 YYEEEE. CDR3 region: CASSRTSGRGTGELFF. The CDR3 DNA sequence: TGTGCCAGCAGCCGGACTAGCGGGAGAGGAACCGGGGAGCTGTTTTTT.

This clonotype was detected ten times or more. V gene TRBV28 combines with J gene TRBJ2-7; D is unresolved. CDR1 MDHEN and CDR2 SYDVKM come from the germline V gene. Trimming left V 2 bases short and J 2 bases short, with 4 bases between. The CDR3 has 12 amino acids. The CDR3 loop reads CASSLTPYEQYF. Here the CDR3 DNA reads TGTGCCAGCAGTTTAACCCCCTACGAGCAGTACTTC.

This clonotype was recorded a few times. The gene calls are TRBV11-2 and TRBJ2-3, with D perhaps matching TRBD1 or TRBD2 (5 bases each). With 4 bases removed from V and 0 bases from J, the gap between germline ends came to 14 bases. Germline V gives CDR1 SGHAT, CDR2 FQNNGV. This CDR3 has 16 residues. CDR3 nucleotides: TGTGCCAGCAGCTCCCCCTTCGGGGACAGCACAGATACGCAGTATTTT. Its translation is CASSSPFGDSTDTQYF.

Notes on this clonotype: This may come from a read error, since a much larger clone is one base off. V usage is TRBV5-5 and J usage is TRBJ1-1, with D tentatively TRBD1 (6 bases). The CDR3 has 13 amino acids. Germline V gene data show CDR1 as SGHKS and CDR2 as YYEKEE (reference sequence). Here the CDR3 DNA reads TGTGCCTGCAGCTTCACAGGGTCCACTGAAGCTTTCTTT. Protein: CACSFTGSTEAFF. The full variable domain, rest sourced from reference TRBV5-5 and TRBJ1-1, is DAGVTQSPTHLIKTRGQQVTLRCSPISGHKSVSWYQQVLGQGPQFIFQYYEKEERGRGNFPDRFSARQFPNYSSELNVNALLLGDSALYLCACSFTGSTEAFFGQGTRLTVV.

This clonotype was counted a few times. The chain employs TRBV5-6 and TRBJ1-1; weak D call: TRBD1 (6 bases). Trimming removed 2 bases at V and 2 bases at J, with 10 bases between. CDR1 and CDR2 (germline): SGHDT, YYEEEE. The length of the CDR3 is 14 residues. DNA for the CDR3: TGTGCCAGCAGCTTTAACAGGGTTAACACTGAAGCTTTCTTT. Amino acid sequence: CASSFNRVNTEAFF.

This clonotype was counted a few times. This chain links TRBV11-2 with TRBJ2-7; 9 bases are a match to TRBD1. V lost 4 bases and J lost 0; bases outside the gene matches: 7. Germline CDR1 and CDR2: SGHAT and FQNNGV. The CDR3 consists of 16 residues. The CDR3: CASSSHPGQGSYEQYF. CDR3 nucleotides: TGTGCCAGCAGCTCGCATCCGGGACAGGGCTCCTACGAGCAGTACTTC.

The chain carries TRBV6-8 and TRBJ2-6; D is undetermined. The CDR3 has 14 residues. The V end was cut by 8 bases, the J end by 0 bases, with 8 bases between. Per the germline V gene, CDR1 is MNHGY and CDR2 is SAAAGT. The CDR3 DNA follows: TGTGCCAGCGGTTTGAACTCTGGGGCCAACGTCCTGACTTTC. Its protein product is CASGLNSGANVLTF.

The V gene is TRBV20-1, the J gene TRBJ2-7, with 7 bases aligning to TRBD1. The CDR3 is 13 amino acids. V lost 7 bases to trimming and J lost 0 bases; unmatched junction nucleotides: 6. Germline CDR1 is DFQATT and CDR2 is SNEGSKA (reference sequence). The CDR3 DNA reads TGCAGTGGGACGGACAGGAGCTCCTACGAGCAGTACTTC. Translating gives CSGTDRSSYEQYF.

As to this clonotype: As the CDR3 is not closed by the conserved phenylalanine or tryptophan, this likely results from a read error. The CDR3 DNA reads TGCAGTGCTAGAGGGGCGGGCCGGGCCGACTCCTACGAGCAGTACTTA. Its translation: CSARGAGRADSYEQYL. The V call is TRBV20-1, the J call TRBJ2-7; D may be TRBD2 (5 bases). CDR1 is DFQATT, CDR2 SNEGSKA, per germline (reference sequence). The V end was cut by 1 base, the J end by 0 bases, with 16 bases between. The CDR3 length is 16 residues.

The gene calls are TRBV12-3 or TRBV12-4 and TRBJ1-3, with 9 bases lining up with TRBD1. V shed 5 bases, J shed 2 bases, and the junction held 7 bases outside the gene matches. This CDR3 has 16 residues. CDR3 sequence (DNA): TGTGCCAGCAGTACGGGGGACAGGGTAGCTGGAAACACCATATATTTT. This translates into CASSTGDRVAGNTIYF.

This clonotype has a count of ten or more. The chain links TRBV19 to TRBJ2-1, with a weak D call TRBD2 (6 bases). CDR3 length: 13 residues. Trimming took 1 base from V and 9 from J, leaving 10 bases between them. Germline CDR1 LNHDA, CDR2 SQIVND (reference sequence). CDR3 residues: CASSIGGGSEQFF. CDR3 nucleotide sequence: TGTGCCAGTAGTATAGGTGGGGGGAGTGAGCAGTTCTTC.

This clonotype appeared a few times. This chain connects TRBV6-8 to TRBJ2-1, with D unclear. Per germline, CDR1 MNHGY and CDR2 SAAAGT. Trimming removed 4 bases at V and 4 bases at J, with 14 bases between. The CDR3 is 15 amino acids. CDR3 DNA sequence: TGTGCCAGCAGTTCGAGCGCATCCTATTACAATGAGCAGTTCTTC. Its translation is CASSSSASYYNEQFF.

Many counts were recorded for this clonotype. J is TRBJ1-4 and V is TRBV7-9; D unclear. Germline V CDR1 and CDR2: SEHNR, FQNEAQ (reference sequence). V was pared by 5 bases and J by 1 base, with 14 bases between. The CDR3 length is 16 residues. CDR3 coding DNA: TGTGCCAGCAGCGGATATAGTTCCAGAACTAATGAAAAACTGTTTTTT. Amino acids: CASSGYSSRTNEKLFF.

V is TRBV19 and J is TRBJ1-1, with 7 positions matching TRBD1. The germline V gene has CDR1 LNHDA and CDR2 SQIVND (reference sequence). V trimming: 11 bases; J trimming: 6 bases; junction bases outside the gene matches: 12. CDR3 length: 13 residues. CDR3 coding DNA: TGTGCCTCGCGACGCCGGGACAGCTCTGAAGCTTTCTTT. Its protein is CASRRRDSSEAFF.

This chain joins TRBV19 and TRBJ2-5; D perhaps matches TRBD2 (6 bases). CDR1 and CDR2 from the germline V gene are LNHDA and SQIVND (reference sequence). V lost 5 bases to trimming and J lost 0 bases, with 19 bases between them. This CDR3 region has 17 residues. The chain's CDR3 is CASSEGLSGPYQETQYF. The CDR3 DNA is TGTGCCAGTAGTGAAGGACTAAGCGGGCCGTACCAAGAGACCCAGTACTTC.

V is TRBV28 and J is TRBJ2-7; a weak D match, TRBD1 (6 bases). This CDR3 comprises 15 residues. The germline V gene encodes CDR1 MDHEN and CDR2 SYDVKM. The germline V and J ends were trimmed by 6 bases and 4 bases, with 19 bases remaining between them. CDR3 nucleotide sequence: TGTGCCAGCAGAAGTTCTCCGGGACATGGGTACGAGCAGTACTTC. Its translation: CASRSSPGHGYEQYF.

This clonotype was seen more than once but under ten times. This chain connects TRBV28 to TRBJ2-7, with D perhaps given as TRBD1 or TRBD2 (6 bases each). Germline CDR1 MDHEN, CDR2 SYDVKM. The V end lost 5 bases, the J end lost 6 bases, and 20 bases lay between the germline ends. The CDR3 extends over 15 amino acids. The CDR3 spells CASSKTRQGRSEQYF. The DNA of the CDR3 is TGTGCCAGCAGTAAAACCCGCCAGGGGAGGTCCGAGCAGTACTTC.

CDR3 protein: CATFDAGAPGNTIYF. CDR3 DNA: TGTGCCACGTTTGATGCGGGGGCTCCTGGAAACACCATATATTTT. The chain joins TRBV10-3 to TRBJ1-3; a possible D gene is TRBD1 (6 bases). Trimming took 10 bases from V and 2 from J, leaving 18 bases between them. The CDR3 length is 15 residues. CDR1 is ENHRY, CDR2 SYGVKD, per germline.

This clonotype was seen just once. The V and J genes are TRBV2 and TRBJ2-5; 8 nucleotides align to TRBD2. This CDR3 is 14 amino acids long. The V gene's germline CDR1 is SNHLY and CDR2 FYNNEI. V trimming: 7 bases; J trimming: 2 bases; junction bases outside the gene matches: 6. CDR3 sequence: CASKAGGKQETQYF. The CDR3 nucleotides are TGTGCCAGCAAGGCGGGGGGTAAACAAGAGACCCAGTACTTC.

This chain connects TRBV20-1 to TRBJ2-2, with TRBD1 matching 9 bases. V lost 5 bases and J lost 6; bases outside the gene matches: 4. The CDR3 length is 13 residues. Looked up from germline, CDR1 is DFQATT and CDR2 is SNEGSKA (reference sequence). The CDR3 spells CSAQRTGAGELFF. In DNA form, the CDR3 reads TGCAGTGCTCAACGGACAGGGGCCGGGGAGCTGTTTTTT.